This T cell receptor beta chain is from a study of CD8 T cells in ankylosing spondylitis. MiXCR, run by TCRdb on the 5' RACE reads, gives a single entry per CDR3 protein. The sample carries a few hundred thousand distinct CDR3 sequences, around 10% recorded once. The CDR3 loop spans 12 amino acids. Trimming removed 5 bases from V and 2 bases from J, with 7 bases in between. The receptor was derived from a male donor with ankylosing spondylitis or in good health (not recorded which). The sample taken for sequencing was blood, either unsorted or a sorted T cell fraction (not recorded which). This chain links TRBV12-3 or TRBV12-4 with TRBJ2-7; D call uncertain. The chain's CDR3 is CASSKVTYEQYF. The CDR3 DNA reads as TGTGCCAGCAGTAAAGTTACCTACGAGCAGTACTTC.